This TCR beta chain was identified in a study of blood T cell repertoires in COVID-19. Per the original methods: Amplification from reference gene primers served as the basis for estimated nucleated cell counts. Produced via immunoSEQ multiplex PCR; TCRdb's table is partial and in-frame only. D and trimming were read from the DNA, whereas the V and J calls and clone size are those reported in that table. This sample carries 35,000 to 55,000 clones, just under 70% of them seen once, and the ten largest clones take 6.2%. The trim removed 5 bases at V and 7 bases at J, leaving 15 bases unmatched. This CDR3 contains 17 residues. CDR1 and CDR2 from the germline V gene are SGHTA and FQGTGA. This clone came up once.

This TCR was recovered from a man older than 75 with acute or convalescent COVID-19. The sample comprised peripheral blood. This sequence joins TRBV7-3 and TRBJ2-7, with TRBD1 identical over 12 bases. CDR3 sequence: CASSQSPMGQGAGEQYF. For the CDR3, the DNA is TGTGCCAGCAGCCAAAGCCCCATGGGACAGGGGGCTGGGGAGCAGTACTTC.